What follows are 9 T cell receptor beta chains derived from one specimen sequenced in a study of CD8 T cells in ankylosing spondylitis. Each CDR3 protein is one row after TCRdb ran MiXCR on the 5' RACE reads. The sample includes around 140,000 distinct CDR3 sequences, roughly 11% of them seen just once. What was sequenced was blood, either unsorted or a sorted T cell fraction (not recorded which). These receptors all come from a female donor with ankylosing spondylitis or in good health (not recorded which).

This clonotype was seen many times. The chain employs TRBV2 and TRBJ1-5; D perhaps matches TRBD1 (5 bases). The V gene lost 4 bases and the J gene lost 7 bases, with 17 bases spanning the gap. This CDR3 region has 15 residues. CDR1 is SNHLY, CDR2 FYNNEI, per germline. The CDR3 coding sequence is TGTGCCAGCAGTGGGGGTGCGGGGCTCGGCCAGCCCCAGCATTTT. It encodes CASSGGAGLGQPQHF.

J is TRBJ1-5 and V is TRBV20-1; TRBD1 agrees at 10 bases. CDR1 is DFQATT, CDR2 SNEGSKA, per germline (reference sequence). The CDR3 length is 16 residues. DNA for the CDR3: TGCAGCGCGTCAGCGGCGGGGACAGGGGATGATCAGCCCCAGCATTTT. Translating gives CSASAAGTGDDQPQHF.

This clonotype was detected many times. The chain has TRBV14 and TRBJ1-4; no reliable D call. CDR1 is SGHDN and CDR2 is FVKESK in the germline V gene. V lost 1 base and J lost 0, with 6 bases in between. CDR3 size: 15 residues. The DNA for the CDR3 is TGTGCCAGCAGCCAAGTCCATTCAACTAATGAAAAACTGTTTTTT. This codes for CASSQVHSTNEKLFF.

This clonotype was counted many times. The rearrangement uses TRBV20-1 and TRBJ2-4, with 8 bases lining up with TRBD2. Germline loops: CDR1 DFQATT, CDR2 SNEGSKA (reference sequence). CDR3 size: 15 residues. Unmatched junction bases numbered 7, after V lost 4 bases and J lost 2 bases. The CDR3 nucleotides read TGCAGTGCTACGGGCGGACTAGCCCCCAAAAACATTCAGTACTTC. Amino acid sequence: CSATGGLAPKNIQYF.

Ten or more counts support this clonotype. This chain links TRBV12-3 or TRBV12-4 with TRBJ2-2; D unresolved. The CDR3 extends over 13 amino acids. V lost 4 bases, J lost 2 bases, and 5 bases lay in between. CDR3 loop: CASSYSNTGELFF. The CDR3 DNA follows: TGTGCCAGCAGTTATTCTAACACCGGGGAGCTGTTTTTT.

This clonotype was seen repeatedly, ten times or more. The V and J genes are TRBV27 and TRBJ2-2; weak D call: TRBD1 (5 bases). V gave up 10 bases and J gave up 11 bases, with 29 bases separating them. The CDR3 is 16 residues long. From germline, CDR1 is MNHEY and CDR2 SMNVEV (reference sequence). The CDR3 reads CANSIMTLTGPLELFF. In nucleotides, the CDR3 is TGTGCCAACAGCATTATGACTCTCACAGGTCCTTTAGAGCTGTTTTTT.

This chain uses TRBV29-1 with TRBJ1-1; D is uncertain. The germline CDR1 and CDR2 sequences are SQVTM and ANQGSEA. V lost 7 bases, J lost 1 base, and 10 bases lay in between. The CDR3 is made up of 12 amino acids. The DNA of the CDR3 is TGCAGCGCCCGGGCCGCGAACACTGAAGCTTTCTTT. This encodes CSARAANTEAFF.

This clonotype was seen ten or more times. This chain joins TRBV19 and TRBJ1-2, with D unclear. Trimming removed 6 bases from V and 4 bases from J, with 12 bases in between. The length of the CDR3 is 13 residues. Germline CDR1 is LNHDA and CDR2 is SQIVND (reference sequence). The CDR3, as DNA: TGTGCCAGTAGCGGTGGATATGGCTATGGCTACACCTTC. It codes for CASSGGYGYGYTF.

This clonotype was counted a few times. CDR3 in amino acids: CASSLTGANYGYTF. The DNA for the CDR3 is TGCGCCAGCAGCCTGACAGGAGCTAACTATGGCTACACCTTC. The chain couples TRBV5-1 to TRBJ1-2, with D perhaps TRBD1 (6 bases). Germline lookup yields CDR1 SGHRS and CDR2 YFSETQ. Trimming took 4 bases from V and 0 from J, leaving 10 bases between them. CDR3 length: 14 residues.